This paragraph covers one T cell receptor (beta chain) sequence. Its cognate antigen is unknown. This sample is part of a study of T cell responses to AZD1222 COVID-19 vaccine. Study-wide results and caveats: Vaccine-associated CD4 TCRs spanned spike, dominant at 160-218 and 743-854. Following two doses of AZD1222, Spike-specific TCR breadth and depth rose.

TCRdb's copy holds only in-frame clones and misses some; the assay was immunoSEQ multiplex PCR. The table records about 30,000 clones, over 85% of them present only once. The trim removed 2 bases at V and 4 bases at J, leaving 6 bases unmatched. Per the germline V gene, CDR1 is MDHEN and CDR2 is SYDVKM. This CDR3 spans 15 amino acids. The sequenced sample was peripheral blood, obtained on day 0 of AZD1222 vaccination. The receptor comes from an adult in good health. The chain combines TRBV28 with TRBJ2-5, with 8 bases matching TRBD2. The CDR3 DNA reads TGTGCCAGCAGTTTAGTCGTCCGGGGGGGAGAGACCCAGTACTTC. Encoded protein: CASSLVVRGGETQYF.